The 18 T cell receptor beta chains below come from one sample, sequenced in a study of patients and donors after allogeneic stem cell transplantation. TCRdb re-called the RT-PCR reads with MiXCR, one entry per CDR3 protein. The top ten hold around 50% of the sample, which has about 30,000 distinct CDR3 sequences, approximately 8.8% seen once. Sequencing was carried out using blood, either unsorted or a sorted T cell fraction (not recorded which). The receptors were sampled from a human donor who was either an allogeneic HSCT recipient or a stem cell or donor lymphocyte infusion donor (not recorded which). It is not recorded whose cells these are; they may come from a transplant donor.

Only a few counts were recorded for this clonotype. The genes are TRBV2 and TRBJ1-1; D remains ambiguous. CDR3 length equals 11 residues. Per the germline V gene, CDR1 is SNHLY and CDR2 is FYNNEI. V gave up 7 bases and J gave up 6 bases, with 9 bases separating them. The chain's CDR3 is CASMPFAEAFF. CDR3 sequence (DNA): TGTGCCAGCATGCCCTTTGCTGAAGCTTTCTTT.

At least ten counts were recorded for this clonotype. This rearrangement joins TRBV24-1 to TRBJ2-1, with 8 nucleotides matching TRBD2. The J segment lost 2 bases and the V segment lost 9 bases, leaving 8 bases of the junction unmatched. This CDR3 region has 15 residues. Germline CDR1 and CDR2: KGHDR and SFDVKD. The CDR3 DNA reads TGTGCCACCGCTCCACTAGCGGCTCCCTACAATGAGCAGTTCTTC. This gives the protein CATAPLAAPYNEQFF.

Ten or more counts support this clonotype. This chain uses TRBV7-9 with TRBJ2-5, with no clear D. CDR3 length: 15 residues. The germline V gene has CDR1 SEHNR and CDR2 FQNEAQ (reference sequence). With 5 bases removed from V and 4 bases from J, the gap between germline ends came to 17 bases. CDR3 loop: CASSPFGLEGETQYF. The CDR3 coding sequence is TGTGCCAGCAGCCCCTTCGGGCTAGAAGGAGAGACCCAGTACTTC.

This clonotype occurred many times. The chain couples TRBV25-1 to TRBJ1-1, with a tentative D call TRBD1 (6 bases). The V end was cut by 6 bases, the J end by 1 base, with 12 bases between. The CDR3 extends over 14 amino acids. Germline-derived CDR1 and CDR2 are MGHDK and SYGVNS. CDR3 amino acids: CASRSRGGNTEAFF. In DNA form, the CDR3 reads TGTGCCAGCAGATCCAGGGGAGGGAACACTGAAGCTTTCTTT.

CDR3 residues: CASSTEWQENTEAFF. Written as DNA, the CDR3 is TGTGCCAGCAGCACCGAATGGCAGGAGAACACTGAAGCTTTCTTT. This chain links TRBV9 with TRBJ1-1, with no clear D. The V gene lost 4 bases and the J gene lost 1 base, with 14 bases spanning the gap. CDR3 size: 15 residues. Germline CDR1 reads SGDLS; CDR2 reads YYNGEE.

The chain recombines TRBV18 with TRBJ1-3; the D gene is possibly TRBD1 (6 bases). Trimming shortened V by 6 bases and J by 0 bases, and 18 bases separated the two germline ends. The germline gives CDR1 KGHSH, CDR2 LQKENI. CDR3 length: 17 amino acids. The CDR3 region has the DNA TGTGCCAGCTCCCAAACGACAGGCGAGGTCTCTGGAAACACCATATATTTT. Amino acid sequence: CASSQTTGEVSGNTIYF.

This clonotype was seen many times. This CDR3 is CASSFGLAGYTF. The CDR3 DNA sequence: TGTGCCAGCAGCTTTGGCCTTGCTGGCTACACCTTC. The chain links TRBV5-6 to TRBJ1-2; D is unresolved. V shed 2 bases and J shed 7 bases, with 9 bases lying between them. Germline V gene data show CDR1 as SGHDT and CDR2 as YYEEEE. This CDR3 spans 12 amino acids.

CDR3 loop: CSARDMRGKETQYF. CDR3 nucleotides: TGCAGTGCTAGAGATATGCGGGGGAAAGAGACCCAGTACTTC. This sequence joins TRBV20-1 and TRBJ2-5; 7 bases are shared with TRBD2. V was pared by 0 bases and J by 3 bases, with 4 bases of the junction left unmatched. The CDR3 spans 14 residues. Germline loops: CDR1 DFQATT, CDR2 SNEGSKA (reference sequence).

This clonotype was counted many times. This chain uses TRBV5-1 with TRBJ2-3; 7 bases are shared with TRBD1. The germline V gene encodes CDR1 SGHRS and CDR2 YFSETQ. This CDR3 spans 13 amino acids. Trimming took 5 bases from V and 7 from J; bases not matched to a gene: 7. CDR3 DNA: TGCGCCAGCAGGCTCACAGGGGCAAATACGCAGTATTTT. Translation: CASRLTGANTQYF. Filled out from reference TRBV5-1 and TRBJ2-3, the complete variable domain reads KAGVTQTPRYLIKTRGQQVTLSCSPISGHRSVSWYQQTPGQGLQFLFEYFSETQRNKGNFPGRFSGRQFSNSRSEMNVSTLELGDSALYLCASRLTGANTQYFGPGTRLTVL.

This clonotype was detected many times. The chain has TRBV7-9 and TRBJ2-7; D is unresolved. CDR1 and CDR2 (germline): SEHNR, FQNEAQ (reference sequence). The CDR3 contains 11 residues. V gave up 5 bases and J gave up 4 bases, with 6 bases separating them. The CDR3 DNA reads as TGTGCCAGCAGCCACCTGTACGAGCAGTACTTC. Translated: CASSHLYEQYF.

This clonotype occurred many times. The V call is TRBV20-1, the J call TRBJ2-3; the match to TRBD1 covers 7 bases. Germline V lookup: CDR1 DFQATT, CDR2 SNEGSKA (reference sequence). The CDR3 extends over 14 amino acids. Trimming cost V 3 bases and J 1 base; bases outside gene matches: 4. The CDR3 DNA sequence: TGCAGTGCTAGGGGGACAGCTGGCACAGATACGCAGTATTTT. Translating gives CSARGTAGTDTQYF.

This clonotype has ten or more counts. The chain is built from TRBV7-2 and TRBJ2-7; D not resolved. The CDR3 spans 13 residues. Germline assignment: CDR1 SGHTA and CDR2 FQGNSA. Trimming stripped 5 bases from V and 0 bases from J, with 8 bases between. The CDR3 here is CASSPGHSYEQYF. CDR3 sequence (DNA): TGTGCCAGCAGCCCGGGTCACTCCTACGAGCAGTACTTC.

In this sample, this clonotype turned up a few times. This chain uses TRBV23-1 with TRBJ1-5, with D unresolved. TRBV23-1 is identified as an open reading frame with a role that is uncertain. With 2 bases removed from V and 5 bases from J, the gap between germline ends came to 16 bases. The CDR3 covers 16 residues. CDR3 residues: CASSQPPAREHQPQHF. In DNA form, the CDR3 reads TGCGCCAGCAGTCAACCCCCGGCGAGGGAACATCAGCCCCAGCATTTT.

This clonotype came up many times. This chain joins TRBV3-1 and TRBJ2-7; 12 bases are shared with TRBD2. After removal of 3 bases from V and 4 bases from J, the junction contained 13 bases not matched to a gene. Germline V CDR1 and CDR2: LGHDT, YNNKEL (reference sequence). The CDR3 length is 18 residues. The CDR3 DNA sequence: TGTGCCAGCAGCCATAGACTAAAAAGGACTAGCGGGATGTACGAGCAGTACTTC. This translates into CASSHRLKRTSGMYEQYF.

As DNA, the CDR3 is TGCGCCAGCAGCCAGCAGGGGGGTTGGGAAAAACTGTTTTTT. It translates to CASSQQGGWEKLFF. This sequence joins TRBV5-1 and TRBJ1-4; 7 nucleotides match TRBD1. Germline V lookup: CDR1 SGHRS, CDR2 YFSETQ. CDR3 length: 14 residues. The ends lost 4 bases at V and 8 bases at J; junction bases unmatched: 8. The variable domain in full, completed from reference TRBV5-1 and TRBJ1-4, reads KAGVTQTPRYLIKTRGQQVTLSCSPISGHRSVSWYQQTPGQGLQFLFEYFSETQRNKGNFPGRFSGRQFSNSRSEMNVSTLELGDSALYLCASSQQGGWEKLFFGSGTQLSVL.

This clonotype appeared once. This chain uses TRBV5-1 with TRBJ2-5, with TRBD2 as a possible D gene (5 bases). The V gene lost 3 bases and the J gene lost 0 bases, with 15 bases spanning the gap. This CDR3 is 16 amino acids long. Per germline, CDR1 SGHRS and CDR2 YFSETQ. Here the CDR3 reads CASSSPPDSYQETQYF. As DNA, the CDR3 is TGCGCCAGCAGCTCACCGCCGGACTCTTACCAAGAGACCCAGTACTTC.

The sample holds a few counts of this clonotype. As DNA, the CDR3 is TGTGCCAGCAGTTTAAGGGGATACACCGGGGAGCTGTTTTTT. It yields the protein CASSLRGYTGELFF. The V call is TRBV28, the J call TRBJ2-2, with a weak D call TRBD1 (5 bases). Germline lookup yields CDR1 MDHEN and CDR2 SYDVKM. Between the trimmed V and J ends, which lost 2 bases and 3 bases, there was a span of 7 bases. The CDR3 is made up of 14 amino acids. Using reference TRBV28 and TRBJ2-2 for the parts outside the CDR3, the full variable domain is DVKVTQSSRYLVKRTGEKVFLECVQDMDHENMFWYRQDPGLGLRLIYFSYDVKMKEKGDIPEGYSVSREKKERFSLILESASTNQTSMYLCASSLRGYTGELFFGEGSRLTVL.

This clonotype has at least ten counts. The V call is TRBV4-2, the J call TRBJ1-5; possibly TRBD1 for D (6 bases). Looked up from germline, CDR1 is LGHNA and CDR2 is YNFKEQ. The CDR3 consists of 15 residues. The V gene lost 5 bases and the J gene lost 0 bases, with 11 bases spanning the gap. The CDR3 loop is CASSETGYSNQPQHF. Here the CDR3 DNA reads TGTGCCAGCAGCGAAACAGGGTATAGCAATCAGCCCCAGCATTTT.